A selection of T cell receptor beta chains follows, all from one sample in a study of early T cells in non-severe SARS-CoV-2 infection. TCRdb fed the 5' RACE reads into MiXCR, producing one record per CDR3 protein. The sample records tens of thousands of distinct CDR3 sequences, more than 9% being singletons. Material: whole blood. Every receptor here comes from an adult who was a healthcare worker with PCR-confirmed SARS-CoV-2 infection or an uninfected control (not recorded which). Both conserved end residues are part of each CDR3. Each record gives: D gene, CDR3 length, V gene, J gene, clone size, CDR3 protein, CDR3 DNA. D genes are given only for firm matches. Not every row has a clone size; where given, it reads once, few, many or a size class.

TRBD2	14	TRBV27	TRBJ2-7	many	CASSSSGLTYEQYF	TGTGCCAGCAGTTCTAGCGGGTTAACCTACGAGCAGTACTTC
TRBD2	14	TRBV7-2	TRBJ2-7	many	CASSSQGGYYEQYF	TGTGCCAGCAGCTCCCAGGGAGGGTACTACGAGCAGTACTTC
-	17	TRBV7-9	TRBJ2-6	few	CAGIEGSTASGANVLTF	TGTGCCGGGATAGAGGGCTCCACCGCTTCCGGGGCCAACGTCCTGACTTTC
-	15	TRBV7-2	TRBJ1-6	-	CASSLGIFFNSPLHF	TGTGCCAGCAGCTTAGGGATCTTCTTCAATTCACCCCTCCACTTT
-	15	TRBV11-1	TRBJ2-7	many	CASSFLRGSGYEQYF	TGTGCCAGCAGCTTCCTAAGGGGATCAGGGTACGAGCAGTACTTC
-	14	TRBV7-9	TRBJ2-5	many	CASSLGRAQETQYF	TGTGCCAGCAGCTTAGGGCGAGCACAAGAGACCCAGTACTTC
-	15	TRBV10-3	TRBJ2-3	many	CAITEAGGNTDTQYF	TGTGCCATCACCGAAGCCGGGGGTAACACAGATACGCAGTATTTT
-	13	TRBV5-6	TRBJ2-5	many	CASSLAIQETQYF	TGTGCCAGCAGCTTGGCCATTCAAGAGACCCAGTACTTC
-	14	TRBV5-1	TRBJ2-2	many	CASSLAELTGELFF	TGCGCCAGCAGCTTGGCCGAGCTCACCGGGGAGCTGTTTTTT
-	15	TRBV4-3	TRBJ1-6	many	CASSRGSSYNSPLHF	TGCGCCAGCAGCCGAGGGAGCTCCTATAATTCACCCCTCCACTTT
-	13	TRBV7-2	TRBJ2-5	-	CASSLRLQETQYF	TGTGCCAGCAGCTTAAGACTCCAAGAGACCCAGTACTTC
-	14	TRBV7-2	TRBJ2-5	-	CASSFSGGKETQHF	TGTGCCAGCAGCTTTTCGGGGGGCAAAGAGACCCAGCACTTC
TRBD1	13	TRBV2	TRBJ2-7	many	CASSTQGPYEQYF	TGTGCCAGCAGTACACAGGGGCCCTACGAGCAGTACTTC
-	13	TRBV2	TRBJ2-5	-	CASSGDVNETQYF	TGTGCCAGCAGCGGGGACGTAAACGAGACCCAGTACTTC
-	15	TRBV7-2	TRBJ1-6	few	CASSLGTSYNSPLHF	TGTGCCAGCAGCTTAGGGACCTCCTATAATTCACCCCTCCACTTT
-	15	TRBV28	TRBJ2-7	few	CASSFFGRFAYEQYF	TGTGCCAGCAGTTTTTTCGGACGGTTTGCCTACGAGCAGTACTTC
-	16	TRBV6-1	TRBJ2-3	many	CASSEDRTEMTDTQYF	TGTGCCAGCAGTGAAGATAGGACAGAGATGACAGATACGCAGTATTTT
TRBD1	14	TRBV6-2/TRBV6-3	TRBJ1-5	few	CASNKDRFDQPQHF	TGTGCCAGCAACAAGGACAGGTTCGATCAGCCCCAGCATTTT
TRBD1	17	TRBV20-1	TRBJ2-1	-	CSANYRDRGIGYNEQFF	TGCAGTGCTAACTACAGGGACAGGGGGATTGGCTACAATGAGCAGTTCTTC
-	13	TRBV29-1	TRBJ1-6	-	CSVALQDNSPLHF	TGCAGCGTTGCGTTACAGGATAATTCACCCCTCCACTTT
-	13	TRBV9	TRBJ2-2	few	CASSVVGSGELFF	TGTGCCAGCAGCGTAGTCGGGAGCGGGGAGCTGTTTTTT
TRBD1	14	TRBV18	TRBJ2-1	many	CASSRGQGDNEQFF	TGTGCCAGCTCGCGAGGACAGGGGGACAATGAGCAGTTCTTC
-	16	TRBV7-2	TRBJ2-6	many	CASSHLGGSGANVLTF	TGTGCCAGCAGCCACCTTGGCGGGTCTGGGGCCAACGTCCTGACTTTC
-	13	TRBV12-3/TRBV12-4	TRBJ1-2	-	CASGMGRGAGYTF	TGTGCCAGCGGGATGGGACGGGGCGCAGGCTACACCTTC
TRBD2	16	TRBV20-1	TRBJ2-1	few	CSARELGRGVTNEQFF	TGCAGTGCCCGAGAGCTGGGGCGGGGGGTAACGAATGAGCAGTTCTTC
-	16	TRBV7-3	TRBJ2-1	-	CASSPVLRVRYNEQFF	TGTGCCAGCAGCCCGGTGTTGCGGGTACGGTACAATGAGCAGTTCTTC
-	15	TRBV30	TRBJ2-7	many	CAGSPGTGITYEQYF	TGTGCCGGATCACCCGGGACGGGCATTACCTACGAGCAGTACTTC
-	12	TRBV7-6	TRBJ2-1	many	CASSPGNNEQFF	TGTGCCAGCAGCCCCGGGAACAATGAGCAGTTCTTC
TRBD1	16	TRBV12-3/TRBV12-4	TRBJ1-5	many	CASSSDEGQAYKPQHF	TGTGCCAGCAGTTCGGACGAAGGACAGGCCTACAAACCCCAGCATTTT
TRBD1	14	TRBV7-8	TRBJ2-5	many	CASSYGTGQETQYF	TGTGCCAGCAGCTATGGGACAGGTCAAGAGACCCAGTACTTC
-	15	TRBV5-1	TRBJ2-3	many	CASSQGDPRTDTQYF	TGCGCCAGCAGCCAGGGCGACCCCCGCACAGATACGCAGTATTTT
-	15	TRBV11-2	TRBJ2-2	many	CASDKIRGSSGELFF	TGTGCCAGCGACAAGATTCGCGGAAGTTCTGGGGAGCTGTTTTTT
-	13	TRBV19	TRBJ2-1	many	CASSGSSYNEQFF	TGTGCCAGTAGCGGAAGCTCCTACAATGAGCAGTTCTTC
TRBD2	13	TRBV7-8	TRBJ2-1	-	CASGRLARNEQFF	TGTGCCAGCGGTAGACTAGCGCGAAATGAGCAGTTCTTC
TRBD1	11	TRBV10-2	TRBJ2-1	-	CASRWDREQFF	TGCGCCAGCAGATGGGACAGAGAGCAGTTCTTC
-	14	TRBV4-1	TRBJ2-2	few	CASRIQGNTGELFF	TGCGCCAGCAGAATCCAGGGGAACACCGGGGAGCTGTTTTTT
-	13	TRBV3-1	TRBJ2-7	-	CASSQRSGYEQYF	TGTGCCAGCAGCCAACGATCGGGCTACGAGCAGTACTTC
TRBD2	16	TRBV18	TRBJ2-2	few	CASSVRLAGDTGELFF	TGTGCCAGCTCAGTCCGTCTAGCGGGAGACACCGGGGAGCTGTTTTTT
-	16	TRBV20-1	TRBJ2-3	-	CSALSPYGEGTDTQYF	TGCAGTGCCCTCTCCCCCTATGGGGAAGGCACAGATACGCAGTATTTT
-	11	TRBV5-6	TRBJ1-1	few	CASSLARLAFF	TGTGCCAGCAGCTTAGCTCGATTAGCTTTCTTT
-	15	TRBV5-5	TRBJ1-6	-	CASSWGREFGSPLHF	TGTGCCAGCAGCTGGGGCCGGGAATTTGGTTCACCCCTCCACTTT
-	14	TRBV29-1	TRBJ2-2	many	CSAVQGGDTGELFF	TGCAGCGCAGTACAGGGAGGCGACACCGGGGAGCTGTTTTTT
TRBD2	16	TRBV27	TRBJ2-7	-	CASSGSRLAGGGEQYF	TGTGCCAGCAGTGGGAGCCGACTAGCGGGAGGAGGCGAGCAGTACTTC
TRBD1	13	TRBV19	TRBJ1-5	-	CASNRGLIEPQHF	TGTGCCTCCAACAGGGGGCTAATTGAGCCCCAGCATTTT
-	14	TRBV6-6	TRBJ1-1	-	CASRRDPTSSPAFF	TGTGCCAGTCGTCGTGACCCGACCTCTTCTCCAGCTTTCTTT
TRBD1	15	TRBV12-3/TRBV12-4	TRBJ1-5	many	CASSTGGGGNQPQHF	TGTGCCAGCAGTACTGGAGGGGGCGGCAATCAGCCCCAGCATTTT
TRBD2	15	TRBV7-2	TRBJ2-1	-	CASSFLGLAGGEQFF	TGTGCCAGCAGCTTCCTGGGACTAGCGGGGGGCGAGCAGTTCTTC
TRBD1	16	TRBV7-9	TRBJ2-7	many	CASSPLGTGGKYEQYF	TGTGCCAGCAGCCCCCTGGGGACAGGGGGCAAGTACGAGCAGTACTTC
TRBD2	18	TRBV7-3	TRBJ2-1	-	CASSFYPVASGRYNEQFF	TGTGCCAGCAGCTTTTACCCGGTGGCTAGCGGGAGATACAATGAGCAGTTCTTC
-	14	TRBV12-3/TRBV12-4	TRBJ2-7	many	CASSHGTPRYEQYF	TGTGCCAGCAGTCACGGGACACCTCGTTACGAGCAGTACTTC
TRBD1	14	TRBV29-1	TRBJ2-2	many	CSVVRTGNTGELFF	TGCAGCGTTGTAAGGACAGGGAACACCGGGGAGCTGTTTTTT
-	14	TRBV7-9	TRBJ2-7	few	CASSLGFSIYEQYF	TGTGCCAGCAGCTTAGGGTTTTCAATTTACGAGCAGTACTTC
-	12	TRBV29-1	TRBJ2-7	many	CSARDGVYEQYF	TGCAGCGCCCGGGACGGAGTCTACGAGCAGTACTTC